The rows below give T cell receptor beta chains drawn from one sample of a study of T cell responses to AZD1222 COVID-19 vaccine. The data were produced by immunoSEQ multiplex PCR, yet TCRdb's version contains in-frame clones alone and is incomplete. The sample lists 95,000 to 150,000 clones, roughly nine tenths seen once, with roughly 2.4% in the top ten. Sequencing was performed on peripheral blood, taken on day 0 of AZD1222 vaccination. The source of these receptors is an adult in good health. Each CDR3 is given with its conserved first and last residue. Each record gives: clone size, J gene, D gene, V gene, CDR3 DNA, CDR3 protein. The D gene is left open where the match is weak. The size field is filled for only some rows; it gives once, few, many or a size class.

>NA|TRBJ2-2|NA|TRBV5-8
TGTGCCAGCACCCTCGGGGGGCTCGGAAGCGGGGAGCTGTTTTTT
CASTLGGLGSGELFF
>once|TRBJ1-2|NA|TRBV20-1
TGCAGTGCTAGAGGGGGCGGAGGCTACACCTTC
CSARGGGGYTF
>NA|TRBJ2-7|NA|TRBV11-2
TGTGCCAGCAGCTTGGGCTTATCTACGGAGCAGTACTTC
CASSLGLSTEQYF
>NA|TRBJ2-1|NA|TRBV6-5
TGTGCCAGCCAAAAGGAACTTCGAAACAATGAGCAGTTCTTC
CASQKELRNNEQFF
>few|TRBJ2-2|NA|TRBV5-3
TGTGCCAGAAGCTTGGAGGGCCGGTGGGGGAGGACGAACACCGGGGAGCTGTTTTTT
CARSLEGRWGRTNTGELFF
>NA|TRBJ2-3|NA|TRBV19
TGTGCCAGTAGTATAGTTAGAGGGTTTATAGATACGCAGTATTTT
CASSIVRGFIDTQYF
>NA|TRBJ2-5|NA|TRBV28
TGTGCCAGCAGTTTATGGACCGCCAGTGGGGAGACCCAGTACTTC
CASSLWTASGETQYF
>NA|TRBJ1-1|NA|TRBV3-1/TRBV3-2
TGTGCCAGCAGCCTGACAGTTTTAGCTGAAGCTTTCTTT
CASSLTVLAEAFF
>NA|TRBJ1-1|NA|TRBV25-1
TGTGCCAGCGGTTCTAACAGGGAGGGCACTGAAGCTTTCTTT
CASGSNREGTEAFF
>NA|TRBJ1-4|TRBD1|TRBV27
TGTGCCAGCAGTTTAAACCCTGGACAGGGATATGAAAAACTGTTTTTT
CASSLNPGQGYEKLFF
>NA|TRBJ1-4|NA|TRBV6-5
TGTGCCAGCAGTTATGAGAACGAAAAACTGTTTTTT
CASSYENEKLFF
>NA|TRBJ1-1|NA|TRBV5-6
TGTGCCAGCAGTTCCACAGGGATCACTGAAGCTTTCTTT
CASSSTGITEAFF
>NA|TRBJ2-5|NA|TRBV19
TGTGCCAGTAGTAAGGTAGGGGAAGGAGAGACCCAGTACTTC
CASSKVGEGETQYF
>NA|TRBJ1-1|NA|TRBV29-1
TGCAGCGTCCGAACAGGGTGGAGCACTGAAGCTTTCTTT
CSVRTGWSTEAFF
>few|TRBJ1-6|NA|TRBV30
TGTGCCTGGACTGGTAGAGGATATAATTCACCCCTCCACTTT
CAWTGRGYNSPLHF
>NA|TRBJ2-1|NA|TRBV7-2
TGTGCCAGCAAGAGGTCCGGTCAAGAGCAGTTCTTC
CASKRSGQEQFF
>few|TRBJ2-7|TRBD2|TRBV7-8
TGTGCCAGCAGCTTAGAGTGGCTAGCGGGTTCCTACGAGCAGTACTTC
CASSLEWLAGSYEQYF
>NA|TRBJ1-1|NA|TRBV29-1
TGCAGCGTTGAAGAAGTGGGGGGGAGTACTGAAGCTTTCTTT
CSVEEVGGSTEAFF
>NA|TRBJ1-1|NA|TRBV19
TGTGCCAGTAGTGTCGACGGGACACCGAACACTGAAGCTTTCTTT
CASSVDGTPNTEAFF
>NA|TRBJ1-6|NA|TRBV10-2
TGCGCCAGCAGGGTGGGGGGCGCGAATTCACCCCTCCACTTT
CASRVGGANSPLHF
>NA|TRBJ1-1|NA|TRBV11-1
TGTGCCAGCAGCTCAGTAGACAGTGAAGCTTTCTTT
CASSSVDSEAFF
>NA|TRBJ2-3|TRBD2|TRBV30
TGTGCCTGGAGTGTAACTAGCGGGAGGTGGGATACGCAGTATTTT
CAWSVTSGRWDTQYF